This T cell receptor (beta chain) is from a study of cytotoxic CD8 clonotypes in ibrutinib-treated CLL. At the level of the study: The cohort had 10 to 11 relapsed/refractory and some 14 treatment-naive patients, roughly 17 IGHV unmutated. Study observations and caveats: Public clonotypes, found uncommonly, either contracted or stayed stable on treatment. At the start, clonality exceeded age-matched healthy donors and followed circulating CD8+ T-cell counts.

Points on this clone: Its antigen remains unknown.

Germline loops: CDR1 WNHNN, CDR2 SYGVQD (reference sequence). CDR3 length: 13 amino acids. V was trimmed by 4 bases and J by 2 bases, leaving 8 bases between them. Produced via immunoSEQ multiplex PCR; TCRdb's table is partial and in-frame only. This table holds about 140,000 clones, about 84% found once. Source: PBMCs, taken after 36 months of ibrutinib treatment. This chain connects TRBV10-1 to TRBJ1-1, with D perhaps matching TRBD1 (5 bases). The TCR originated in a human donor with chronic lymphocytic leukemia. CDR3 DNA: TGCGCCAGCAGTGGAGGGGCTAACACTGAAGCTTTCTTT. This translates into CASSGGANTEAFF.